Sequencing of this T cell receptor beta chain was carried out in a study of blood T cell repertoires in COVID-19. Generated by immunoSEQ multiplex PCR, the TCRdb table keeps only in-frame clones and is missing some. The table has approximately 270,000 clones, 86% seen once. The TCR was taken from a middle-aged man with active or convalescent COVID-19. The sequencing sample was made of peripheral blood.

CDR3 DNA sequence: TGTGCCACCTCACCTACTAGCGGGGGTTCGGGTGGTACGCAGTATTTT. It codes for CATSPTSGGSGGTQYF. The chain combines TRBV2 with TRBJ2-3; TRBD2 matches at 11 bases. V trimming: 10 bases; J trimming: 8 bases; junction bases outside the gene matches: 17. CDR1 is SNHLY and CDR2 is FYNNEI in the germline V gene. The CDR3 extends over 16 amino acids.